The sequence of this T cell receptor beta chain was determined in a study of T cells in localized non-small cell lung cancer. Study-level results: The study sequenced only one region of the tumor. As a result, intratumor heterogeneity could not be excluded and remains possible. An association was observed between higher blood T cell density and longer overall survival.

On this clone itself: The antigen is undetermined.

Clones were sequenced by immunoSEQ multiplex PCR, and TCRdb holds only the in-frame ones, with some missing. Counted here are about 62,000 clones, 75% to 85% occurring once; the ten biggest clones make up roughly 4.5%. The sequencing used PBMCs, collected before any cancer treatment. The clonotype was recovered from a man between 35 and 75 years old with stage II lung adenocarcinoma.

The CDR3 loop reads CASSRGAARIYGYTF. CDR3 sequence (DNA): TGTGCCAGCAGCCGCGGGGCGGCACGGATCTATGGCTACACCTTC. The chain is built from TRBV5-8 and TRBJ1-2; weak D call: TRBD1 (5 bases). Germline CDR1 is SGHTS and CDR2 is YDEGEE. Trimming took off 4 bases at V and 4 bases at J, with 17 bases between the two ends. The CDR3 runs 15 residues.